This TCR beta chain is from a study of control samples from healthy donors and cancer patients. The germline V gene has CDR1 MDHEN and CDR2 SYDVKM. V lost 5 bases to trimming and J lost 1 base; unmatched junction nucleotides: 6. The CDR3 has 15 residues. Data came from immunoSEQ multiplex PCR; TCRdb stores just in-frame clones and leaves some out. The data hold 48,000 or so clones, with roughly 93% observed a single time. J is TRBJ1-1 and V is TRBV28; 8 bases match TRBD1. This sequence originates from a woman aged 45-65 years with head and neck cancer. Sequencing was done on a sample of PBMCs. CDR3 in DNA: TGTGCCAGCAGTCTCGCCGGGACAGGGAACACTGAAGCTTTCTTT. It yields the protein CASSLAGTGNTEAFF.